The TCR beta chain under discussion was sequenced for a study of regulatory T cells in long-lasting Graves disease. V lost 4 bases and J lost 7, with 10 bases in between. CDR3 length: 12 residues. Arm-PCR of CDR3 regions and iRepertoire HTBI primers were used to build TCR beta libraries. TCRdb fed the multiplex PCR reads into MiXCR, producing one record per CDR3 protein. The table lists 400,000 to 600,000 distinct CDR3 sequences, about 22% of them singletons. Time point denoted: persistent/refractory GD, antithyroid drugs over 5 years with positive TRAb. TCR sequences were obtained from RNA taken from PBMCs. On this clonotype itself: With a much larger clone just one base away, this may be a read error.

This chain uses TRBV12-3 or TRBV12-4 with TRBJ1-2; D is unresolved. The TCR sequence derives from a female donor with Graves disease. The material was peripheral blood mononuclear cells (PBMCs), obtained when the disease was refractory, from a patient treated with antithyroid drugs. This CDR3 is CASSSGIGGYTF. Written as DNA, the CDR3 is TGTGCCAGCAGTTCAGGAATTGGTGGCTACACCTTC.